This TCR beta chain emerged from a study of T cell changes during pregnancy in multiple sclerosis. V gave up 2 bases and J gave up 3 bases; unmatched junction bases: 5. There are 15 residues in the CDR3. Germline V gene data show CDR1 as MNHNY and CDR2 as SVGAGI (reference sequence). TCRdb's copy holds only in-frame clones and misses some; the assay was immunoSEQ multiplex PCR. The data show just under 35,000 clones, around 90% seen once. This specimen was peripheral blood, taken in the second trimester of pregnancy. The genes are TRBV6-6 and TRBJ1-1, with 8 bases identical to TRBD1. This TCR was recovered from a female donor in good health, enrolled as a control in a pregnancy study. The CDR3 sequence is CASSYRPGQDTEAFF. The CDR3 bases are TGTGCCAGCAGTTACAGGCCGGGACAGGACACTGAAGCTTTCTTT.